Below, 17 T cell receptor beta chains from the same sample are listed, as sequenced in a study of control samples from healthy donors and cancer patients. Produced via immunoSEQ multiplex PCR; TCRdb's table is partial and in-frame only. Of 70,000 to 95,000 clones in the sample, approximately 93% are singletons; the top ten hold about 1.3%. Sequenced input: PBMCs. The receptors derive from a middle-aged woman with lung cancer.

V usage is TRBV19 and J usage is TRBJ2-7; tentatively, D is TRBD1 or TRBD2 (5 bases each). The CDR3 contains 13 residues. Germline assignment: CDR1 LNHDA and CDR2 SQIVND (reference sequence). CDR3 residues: CACSWGSNYEQYF. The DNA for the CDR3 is TGTGCATGTAGTTGGGGGAGTAACTACGAGCAGTACTTC.

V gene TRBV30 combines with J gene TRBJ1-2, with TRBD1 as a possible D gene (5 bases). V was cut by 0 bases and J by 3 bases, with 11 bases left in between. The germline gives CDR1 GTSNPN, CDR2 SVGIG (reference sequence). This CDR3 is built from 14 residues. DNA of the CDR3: TGTGCCTGGAGTGTACAAGGGGACTACTATGGCTACACCTTC. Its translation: CAWSVQGDYYGYTF.

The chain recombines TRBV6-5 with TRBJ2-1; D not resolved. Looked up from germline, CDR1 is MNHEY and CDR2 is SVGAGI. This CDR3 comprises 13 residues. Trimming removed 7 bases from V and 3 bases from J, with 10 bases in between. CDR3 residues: CASNQSYYNEQFF. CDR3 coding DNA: TGTGCCAGCAACCAGAGTTACTACAATGAGCAGTTCTTC.

CDR3 protein: CASSSQGNEKLFF. The CDR3 DNA is TGTGCCAGCTCAAGTCAGGGCAATGAAAAACTGTTTTTT. The chain links TRBV18 to TRBJ1-4, with D possibly being TRBD1 (5 bases). The CDR3 loop spans 13 amino acids. The germline V gene has CDR1 KGHSH and CDR2 LQKENI. V was trimmed by 5 bases and J by 5 bases, leaving 9 bases between them.

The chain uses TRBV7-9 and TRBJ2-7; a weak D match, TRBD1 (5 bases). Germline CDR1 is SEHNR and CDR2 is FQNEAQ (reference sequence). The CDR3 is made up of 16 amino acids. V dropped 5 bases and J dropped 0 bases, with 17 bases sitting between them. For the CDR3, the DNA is TGTGCCAGCAGCCCATGGGGCAGCTCAAGCTCCTACGAGCAGTACTTC. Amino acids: CASSPWGSSSSYEQYF.

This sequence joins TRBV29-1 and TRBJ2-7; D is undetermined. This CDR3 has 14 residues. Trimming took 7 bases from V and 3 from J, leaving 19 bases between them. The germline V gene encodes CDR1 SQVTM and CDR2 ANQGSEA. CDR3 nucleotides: TGCAGCGCCACCGACACCACAGAAGTCTACGAGCAGTACTTC. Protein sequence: CSATDTTEVYEQYF.

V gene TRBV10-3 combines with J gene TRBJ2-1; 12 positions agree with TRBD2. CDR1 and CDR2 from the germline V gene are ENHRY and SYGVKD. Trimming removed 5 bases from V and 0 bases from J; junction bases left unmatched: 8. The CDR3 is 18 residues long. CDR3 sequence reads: CAISLLAGGLSSYNEQFF. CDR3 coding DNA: TGTGCCATCAGTTTACTAGCGGGGGGCCTAAGCTCCTACAATGAGCAGTTCTTC.

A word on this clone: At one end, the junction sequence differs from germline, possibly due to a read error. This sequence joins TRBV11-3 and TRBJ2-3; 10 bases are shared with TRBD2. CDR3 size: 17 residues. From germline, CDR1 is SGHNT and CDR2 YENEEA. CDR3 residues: CASSLDQASGGDSAQCF. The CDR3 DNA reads TGTGCCAGCAGCTTAGATCAGGCTAGCGGGGGAGACTCCGCCCAATGTTTT.

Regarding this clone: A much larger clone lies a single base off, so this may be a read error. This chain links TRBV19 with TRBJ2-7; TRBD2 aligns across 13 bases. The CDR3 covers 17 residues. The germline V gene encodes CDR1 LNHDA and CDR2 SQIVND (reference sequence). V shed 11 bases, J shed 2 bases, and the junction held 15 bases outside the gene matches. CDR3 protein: CAPWGGLAGSATYEQYF. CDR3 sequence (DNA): TGTGCCCCCTGGGGGGGACTAGCGGGGTCCGCGACCTACGAGCAGTACTTC.

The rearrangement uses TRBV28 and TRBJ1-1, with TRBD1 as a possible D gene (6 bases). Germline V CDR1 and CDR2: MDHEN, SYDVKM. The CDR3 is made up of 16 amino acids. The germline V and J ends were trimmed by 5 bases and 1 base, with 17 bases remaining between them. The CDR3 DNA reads TGTGCCAGCAGTCTCACGTTGGGGGCGGGGAACACTGAAGCTTTCTTT. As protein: CASSLTLGAGNTEAFF.

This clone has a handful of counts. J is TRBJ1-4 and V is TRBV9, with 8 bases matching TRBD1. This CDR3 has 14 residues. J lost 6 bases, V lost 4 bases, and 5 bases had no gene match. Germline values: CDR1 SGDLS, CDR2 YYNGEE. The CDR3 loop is CASSPGTGDEKLFF. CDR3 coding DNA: TGTGCCAGCAGCCCAGGGACAGGTGATGAAAAACTGTTTTTT.

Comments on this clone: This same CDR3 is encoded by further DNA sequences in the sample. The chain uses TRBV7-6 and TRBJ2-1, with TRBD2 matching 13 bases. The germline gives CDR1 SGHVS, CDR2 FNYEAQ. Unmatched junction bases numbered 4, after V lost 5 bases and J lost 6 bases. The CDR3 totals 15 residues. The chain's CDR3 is CASSPTSGGANEQFF. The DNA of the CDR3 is TGTGCCAGCAGCCCTACTAGCGGGGGGGCCAATGAGCAGTTCTTC.

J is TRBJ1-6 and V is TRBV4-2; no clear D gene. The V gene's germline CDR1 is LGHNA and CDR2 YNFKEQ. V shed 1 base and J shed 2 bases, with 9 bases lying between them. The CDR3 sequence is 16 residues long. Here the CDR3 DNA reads TGTGCCAGCAGCCAAGGGGCGACGCCCTATAATTCACCCCTCCACTTT. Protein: CASSQGATPYNSPLHF.

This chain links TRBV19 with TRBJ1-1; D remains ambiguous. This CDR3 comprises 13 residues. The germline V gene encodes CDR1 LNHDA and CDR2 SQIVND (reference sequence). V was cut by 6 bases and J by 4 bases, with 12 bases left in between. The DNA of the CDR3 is TGTGCCAGTAGCATGCTGGGCAGCACTGAAGCTTTCTTT. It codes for CASSMLGSTEAFF.

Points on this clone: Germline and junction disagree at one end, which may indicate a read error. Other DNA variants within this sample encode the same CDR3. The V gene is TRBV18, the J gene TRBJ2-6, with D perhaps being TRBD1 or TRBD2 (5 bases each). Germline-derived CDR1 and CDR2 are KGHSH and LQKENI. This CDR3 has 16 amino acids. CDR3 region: CASSPVGSSGANVLTF. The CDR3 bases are TGTGCCAGCTCACCGGTAGGGAGCTCTGGGGCCAACGTCTTGACTTTC.

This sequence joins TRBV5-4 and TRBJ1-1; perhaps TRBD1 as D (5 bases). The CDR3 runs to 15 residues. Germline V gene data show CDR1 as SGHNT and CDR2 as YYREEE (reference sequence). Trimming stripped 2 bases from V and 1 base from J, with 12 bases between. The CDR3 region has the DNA TGTGCCAGCAGCTTTCGGGGCGTTCCGAACACTGAAGCTTTCTTT. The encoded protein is CASSFRGVPNTEAFF.

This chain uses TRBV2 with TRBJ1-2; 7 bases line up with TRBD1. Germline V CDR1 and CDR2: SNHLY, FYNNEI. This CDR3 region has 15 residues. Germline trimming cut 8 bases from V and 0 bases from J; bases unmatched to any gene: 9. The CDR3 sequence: CASRVEGQTNYGYTF. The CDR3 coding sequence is TGTGCCAGCCGCGTTGAGGGACAGACTAACTATGGCTACACCTTC.